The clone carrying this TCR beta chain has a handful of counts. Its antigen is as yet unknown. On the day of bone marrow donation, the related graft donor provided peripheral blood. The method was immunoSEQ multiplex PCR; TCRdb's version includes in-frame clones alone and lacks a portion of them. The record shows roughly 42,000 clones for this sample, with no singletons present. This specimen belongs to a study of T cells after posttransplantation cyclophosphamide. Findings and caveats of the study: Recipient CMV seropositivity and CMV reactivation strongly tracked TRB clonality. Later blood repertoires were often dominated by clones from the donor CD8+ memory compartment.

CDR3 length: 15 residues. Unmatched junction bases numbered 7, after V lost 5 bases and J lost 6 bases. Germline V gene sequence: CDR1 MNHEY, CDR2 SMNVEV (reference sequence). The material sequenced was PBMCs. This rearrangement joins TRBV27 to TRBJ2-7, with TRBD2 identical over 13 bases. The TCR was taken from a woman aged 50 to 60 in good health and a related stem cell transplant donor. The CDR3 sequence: CASSPGTSGAGEQYF. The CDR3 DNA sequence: TGTGCCAGCAGTCCAGGGACTAGCGGGGCGGGCGAGCAGTACTTC.